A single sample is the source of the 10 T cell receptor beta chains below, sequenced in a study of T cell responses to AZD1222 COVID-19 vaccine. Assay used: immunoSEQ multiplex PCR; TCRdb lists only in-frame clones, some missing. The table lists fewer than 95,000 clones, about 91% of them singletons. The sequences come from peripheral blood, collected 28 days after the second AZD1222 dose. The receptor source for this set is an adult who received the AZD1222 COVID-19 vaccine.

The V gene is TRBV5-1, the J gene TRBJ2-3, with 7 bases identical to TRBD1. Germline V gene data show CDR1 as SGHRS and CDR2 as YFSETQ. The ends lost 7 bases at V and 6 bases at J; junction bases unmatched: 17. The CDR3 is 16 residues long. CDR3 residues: CASLLRWDSPGDTQYF. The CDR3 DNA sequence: TGCGCCAGCCTATTGCGGTGGGACAGCCCGGGTGATACGCAGTATTTT.

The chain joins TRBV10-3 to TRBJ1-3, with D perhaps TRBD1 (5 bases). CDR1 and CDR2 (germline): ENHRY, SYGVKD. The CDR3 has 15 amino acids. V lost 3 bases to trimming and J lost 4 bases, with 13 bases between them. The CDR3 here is CAISDRGVDGNTIYF. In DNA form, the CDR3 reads TGTGCCATCAGTGATAGAGGGGTCGACGGAAACACCATATATTTT.

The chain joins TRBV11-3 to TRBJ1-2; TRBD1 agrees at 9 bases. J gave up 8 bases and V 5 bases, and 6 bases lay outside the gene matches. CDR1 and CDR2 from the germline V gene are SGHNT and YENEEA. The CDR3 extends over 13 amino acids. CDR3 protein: CASSDEQGAGYTF. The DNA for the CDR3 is TGTGCCAGCAGCGATGAACAGGGGGCAGGCTACACCTTC.

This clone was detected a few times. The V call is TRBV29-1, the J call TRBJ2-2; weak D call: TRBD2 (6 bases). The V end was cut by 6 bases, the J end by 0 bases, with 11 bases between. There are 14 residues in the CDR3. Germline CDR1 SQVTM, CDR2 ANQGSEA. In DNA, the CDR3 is TGCAGCGTCGGGACTCTCGCGAACACCGGGGAGCTGTTTTTT. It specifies CSVGTLANTGELFF.

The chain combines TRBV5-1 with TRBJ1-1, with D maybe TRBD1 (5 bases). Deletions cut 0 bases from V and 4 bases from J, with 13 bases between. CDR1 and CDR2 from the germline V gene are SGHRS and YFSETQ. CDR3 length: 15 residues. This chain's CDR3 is CASSLGSRGSTEAFF. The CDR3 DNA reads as TGCGCCAGCAGCTTGGGGTCTCGGGGCAGCACTGAAGCTTTCTTT.

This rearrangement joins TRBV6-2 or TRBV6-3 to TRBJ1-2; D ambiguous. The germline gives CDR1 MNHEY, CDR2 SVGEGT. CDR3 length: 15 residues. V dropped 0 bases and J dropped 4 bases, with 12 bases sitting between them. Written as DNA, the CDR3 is TGTGCCAGCAGTTACTCGATAGCCAGCCCCTATGGCTACACCTTC. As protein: CASSYSIASPYGYTF.

CDR3 sequence reads: CASSQEGGEPQHF. The CDR3 DNA reads as TGCGCCAGCAGCCAAGAGGGGGGGGAGCCCCAGCATTTT. The rearrangement uses TRBV4-3 and TRBJ1-5; D may be TRBD1 (5 bases). V lost 0 bases, J lost 8 bases, and 8 bases lay in between. This CDR3 spans 13 amino acids. Germline CDR1 LGHNA, CDR2 YSLEER.

In DNA, the CDR3 is TGTGCCAGCAGCCCCAGTTTGGGGGGCACTGAAGCTTTCTTT. Its protein is CASSPSLGGTEAFF. The chain carries TRBV11-3 and TRBJ1-1, with a tentative D call TRBD1 (5 bases). Germline loops: CDR1 SGHNT, CDR2 YENEEA. The V and J ends lost 5 bases and 4 bases respectively, with 14 bases between them. The CDR3 runs to 14 residues. Complete variable domain (other parts from reference TRBV11-3 and TRBJ1-1): EAGVVQSPRYKIIEKKQPVAFWCNPISGHNTLYWYLQNLGQGPELLIRYENEEAVDDSQLPKDRFSAERLKGVDSTLKIQPAELGDSAVYLCASSPSLGGTEAFFGQGTRLTVV.

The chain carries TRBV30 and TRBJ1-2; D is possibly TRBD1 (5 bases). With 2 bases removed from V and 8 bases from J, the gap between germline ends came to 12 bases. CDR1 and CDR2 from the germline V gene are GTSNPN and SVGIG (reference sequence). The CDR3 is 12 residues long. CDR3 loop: CAWSFDSSGYTF. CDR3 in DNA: TGTGCCTGGAGTTTCGACAGTAGCGGCTACACCTTC.

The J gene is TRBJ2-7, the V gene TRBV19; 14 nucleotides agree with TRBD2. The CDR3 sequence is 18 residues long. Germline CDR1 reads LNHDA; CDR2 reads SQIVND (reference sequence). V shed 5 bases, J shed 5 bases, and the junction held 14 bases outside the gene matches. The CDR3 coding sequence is TGTGCCAGTAGTGCCACCGGGACTAGCGGGGGTCTGAGGAACGAGCAGTACTTC. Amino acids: CASSATGTSGGLRNEQYF.